This T cell receptor beta chain was recorded in a study of cytomegalovirus exposure and HLA in healthy donors. Points from the study as a whole: The productive fraction for most TCR beta V segments was about 87% or about 30% in an earlier analysis. V- and J-gene trimming in TCR beta was tied to a missense DCLRE1C variant by an analysis performed later. Rates of TCR association differed by HLA locus in a later analysis, with DRB1 highest and HLA-C lowest.

With respect to this clone: Its antigen remains unknown.

Germline V CDR1 and CDR2: SGHRS, YFSETQ. With 0 bases removed from V and 0 bases from J, the gap between germline ends came to 13 bases. The CDR3 covers 17 residues. The PCR used 60 Vbeta and 13 Jbeta primers. Using immunoSEQ multiplex PCR, the repertoire was profiled, and TCRdb retains in-frame clones only, with some absent. The sample lists 85,000 to 130,000 clones; approximately 82% were seen once. Specimen: PBMCs. The chain recombines TRBV5-1 with TRBJ2-1; D is possibly TRBD2 (5 bases). This TCR was recovered from a man aged 40-49 years in good health and CMV-seronegative. In DNA form, the CDR3 reads TGCGCCAGCAGCTTGGGACGGGCGGGCGGCTCCTACAATGAGCAGTTCTTC. Its translation: CASSLGRAGGSYNEQFF.